Listed here is a single T cell receptor (beta chain). Antigen unknown. The data were obtained in a study of shared clonotypes between healthy human individuals. Overall study results and limits: Clonotype sharing among donors likely depends on sequencing depth. Sorted-subset sequencing was shown by rarefaction to be incomplete despite large depth.

After removal of 0 bases from V and 1 base from J, the junction contained 4 bases not matched to a gene. The CDR3 has 19 amino acids. The V gene's germline CDR1 is SGDLS and CDR2 YYNGEE. Sequencing was performed with immunoSEQ multiplex PCR; in TCRdb, only in-frame clones are kept and a portion is missing. Here the sample spans some 550,000 clones, around 97% being singletons. Subsets obtained from CD4+ cells comprised CD45RA+ naive and CD45RA-negative memory cells. Sequencing was performed on naive CD4+ T cells sorted from blood. Subset here: CD45RA+ positively selected. This chain uses TRBV9 with TRBJ2-6; 13 bases map to TRBD2. The sequence came from a woman in her twenties or thirties in good health. Here the CDR3 reads CASSVETSGRFSGANVLTF. Here the CDR3 DNA reads TGTGCCAGCAGCGTAGAGACTAGCGGGAGGTTTTCTGGGGCCAACGTCCTGACTTTC.